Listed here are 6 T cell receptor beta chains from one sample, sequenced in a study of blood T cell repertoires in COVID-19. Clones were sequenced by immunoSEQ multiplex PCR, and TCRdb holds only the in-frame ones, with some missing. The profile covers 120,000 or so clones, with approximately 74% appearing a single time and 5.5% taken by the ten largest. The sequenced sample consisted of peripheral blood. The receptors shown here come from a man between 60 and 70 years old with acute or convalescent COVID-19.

The DNA of the CDR3 is TGCGCCAGCAGCTCTCCCCGAGGGACTGAAGCTTTCTTT. Its protein product is CASSSPRGTEAFF. This sequence joins TRBV10-2 and TRBJ1-1; D remains unclear. V lost 6 bases and J lost 5, with 13 bases in between. The CDR3 covers 13 residues. CDR1 and CDR2 (germline): WSHSY, SAAADI.

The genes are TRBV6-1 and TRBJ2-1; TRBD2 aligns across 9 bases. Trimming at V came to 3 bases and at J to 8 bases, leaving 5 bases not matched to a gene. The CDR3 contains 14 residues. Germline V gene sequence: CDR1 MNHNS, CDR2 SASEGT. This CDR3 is CASSETSGGYEQFF. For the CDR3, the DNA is TGTGCCAGCAGTGAGACCAGCGGGGGGTATGAGCAGTTCTTC.

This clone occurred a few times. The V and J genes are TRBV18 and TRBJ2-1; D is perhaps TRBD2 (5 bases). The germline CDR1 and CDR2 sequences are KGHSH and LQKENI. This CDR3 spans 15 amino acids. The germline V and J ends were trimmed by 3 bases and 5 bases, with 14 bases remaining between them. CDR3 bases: TGTGCCAGCTCACCGCCGGGAACAAGGGACAATGAGCAGTTCTTC. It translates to CASSPPGTRDNEQFF.

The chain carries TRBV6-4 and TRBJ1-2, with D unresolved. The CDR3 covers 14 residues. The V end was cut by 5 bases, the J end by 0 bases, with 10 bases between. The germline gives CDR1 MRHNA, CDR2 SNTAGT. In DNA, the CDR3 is TGTGCCAGCAGTAATCCGGTTCCTAACTATGGCTACACCTTC. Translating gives CASSNPVPNYGYTF.

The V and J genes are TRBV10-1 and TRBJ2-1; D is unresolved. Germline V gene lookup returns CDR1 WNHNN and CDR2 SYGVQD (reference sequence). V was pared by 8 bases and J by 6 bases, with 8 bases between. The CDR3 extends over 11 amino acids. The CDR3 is CASRVCNEQFF. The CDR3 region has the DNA TGCGCCAGCCGAGTTTGCAATGAGCAGTTCTTC.

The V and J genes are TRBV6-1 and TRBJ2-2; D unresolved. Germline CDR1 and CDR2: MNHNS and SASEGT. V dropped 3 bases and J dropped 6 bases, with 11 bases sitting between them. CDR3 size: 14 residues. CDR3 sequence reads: CASSELVVSGELFF. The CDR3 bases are TGTGCCAGCAGTGAGTTAGTCGTTTCCGGGGAGCTGTTTTTT.